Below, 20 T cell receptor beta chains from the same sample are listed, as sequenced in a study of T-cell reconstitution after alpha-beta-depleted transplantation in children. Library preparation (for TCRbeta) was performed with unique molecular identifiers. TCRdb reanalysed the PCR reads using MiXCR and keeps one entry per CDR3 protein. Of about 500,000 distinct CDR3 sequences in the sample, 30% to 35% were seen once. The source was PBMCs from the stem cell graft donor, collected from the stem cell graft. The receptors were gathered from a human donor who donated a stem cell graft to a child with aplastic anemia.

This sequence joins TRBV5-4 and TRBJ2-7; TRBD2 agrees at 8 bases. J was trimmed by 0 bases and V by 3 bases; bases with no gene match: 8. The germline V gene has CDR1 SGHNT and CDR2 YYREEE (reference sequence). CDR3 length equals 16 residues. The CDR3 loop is CASSSGAGGSSYEQYF. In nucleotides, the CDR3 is TGTGCCAGCAGCTCCGGGGCGGGGGGAAGCTCCTACGAGCAGTACTTC.

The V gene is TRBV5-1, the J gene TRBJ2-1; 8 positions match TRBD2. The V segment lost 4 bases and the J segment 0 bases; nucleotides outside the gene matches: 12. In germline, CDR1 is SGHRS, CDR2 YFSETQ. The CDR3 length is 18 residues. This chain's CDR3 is CASSRFSGTLSSYNEQFF. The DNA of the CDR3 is TGCGCCAGCAGCCGCTTTAGCGGGACCTTAAGCTCCTACAATGAGCAGTTCTTC.

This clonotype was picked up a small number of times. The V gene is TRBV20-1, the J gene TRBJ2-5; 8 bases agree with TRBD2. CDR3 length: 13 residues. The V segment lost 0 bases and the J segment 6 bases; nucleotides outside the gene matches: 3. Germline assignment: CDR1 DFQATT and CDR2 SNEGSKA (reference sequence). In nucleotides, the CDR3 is TGCAGTGCTAGAGAGACTAGCGTTCAGACCCAGTACTTC. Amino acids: CSARETSVQTQYF.

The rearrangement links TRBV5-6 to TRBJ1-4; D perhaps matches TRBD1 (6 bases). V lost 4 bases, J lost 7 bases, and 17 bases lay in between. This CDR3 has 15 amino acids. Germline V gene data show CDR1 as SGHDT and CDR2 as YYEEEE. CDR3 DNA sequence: TGTGCCAGCAGCCTCTCGACAGGCGGTCTTGAAAAACTGTTTTTT. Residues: CASSLSTGGLEKLFF.

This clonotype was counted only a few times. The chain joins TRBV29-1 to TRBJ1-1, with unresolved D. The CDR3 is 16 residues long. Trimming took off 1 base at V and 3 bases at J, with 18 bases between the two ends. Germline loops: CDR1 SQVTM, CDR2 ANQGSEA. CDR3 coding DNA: TGCAGCGTTGAAGTCTTGCGGGCCCTGAGAGACACTGAAGCTTTCTTT. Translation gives CSVEVLRALRDTEAFF.

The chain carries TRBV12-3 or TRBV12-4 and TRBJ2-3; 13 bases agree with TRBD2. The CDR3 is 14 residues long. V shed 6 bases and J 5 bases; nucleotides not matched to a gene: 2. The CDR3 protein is CASSRLAGGDTQYF. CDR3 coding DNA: TGTGCCAGCAGCCGACTAGCGGGAGGAGATACGCAGTATTTT.

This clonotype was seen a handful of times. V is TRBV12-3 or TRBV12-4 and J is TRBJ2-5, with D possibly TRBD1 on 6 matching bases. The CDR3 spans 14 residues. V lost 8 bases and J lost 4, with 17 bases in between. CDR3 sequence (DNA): TGTGCCAGCTCGTGGGCAGGGGCTGTAGAGACCCAGTACTTC. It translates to CASSWAGAVETQYF.

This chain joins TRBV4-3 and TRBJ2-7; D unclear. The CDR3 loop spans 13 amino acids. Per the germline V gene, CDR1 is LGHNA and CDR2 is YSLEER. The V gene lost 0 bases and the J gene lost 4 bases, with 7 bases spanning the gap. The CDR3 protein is CASSQDSGYEQYF. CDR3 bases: TGCGCCAGCAGCCAAGATTCCGGGTACGAGCAGTACTTC.

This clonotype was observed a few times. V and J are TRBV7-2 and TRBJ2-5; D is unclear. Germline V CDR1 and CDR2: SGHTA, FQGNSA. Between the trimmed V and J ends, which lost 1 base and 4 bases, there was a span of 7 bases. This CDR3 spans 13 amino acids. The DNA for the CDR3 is TGTGCCAGCAGCTTAGATTTTGGAGAGACCCAGTACTTC. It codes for CASSLDFGETQYF.

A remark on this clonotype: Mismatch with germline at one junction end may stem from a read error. CDR3 protein: CASRIGGTDTQYF. CDR3 nucleotides: TGTGCCAGCAGGATAGGCGGCACAGACACGCAGTATTTT. The rearrangement joins TRBV27 to TRBJ2-3; D is ambiguous. Looked up from germline, CDR1 is MNHEY and CDR2 is SMNVEV (reference sequence). This CDR3 is built from 13 residues.

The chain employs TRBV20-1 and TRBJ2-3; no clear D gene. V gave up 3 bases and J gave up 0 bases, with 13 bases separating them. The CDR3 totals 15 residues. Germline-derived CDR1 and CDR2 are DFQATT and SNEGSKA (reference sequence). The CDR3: CSASLEGHSTDTQYF. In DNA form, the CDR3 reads TGCAGTGCTAGCCTCGAAGGGCACAGCACAGATACGCAGTATTTT.

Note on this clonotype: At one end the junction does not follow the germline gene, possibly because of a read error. In DNA, the CDR3 is TGTTCCAGCAGCTTAGGGCGAGTACTAGCGGGCGGTTACAATGAGCAGTTCTTC. It is translated as CSSSLGRVLAGGYNEQFF. V gene TRBV11-1 combines with J gene TRBJ2-1; 9 nucleotides line up with TRBD2. The CDR3 is 18 residues long. The germline V gene has CDR1 SGHAT and CDR2 FQDESV (reference sequence).

CDR3 in amino acids: CASSARGTTDIQYF. Here the CDR3 DNA reads TGTGCCAGCAGCGCGCGCGGGACTACCGACATTCAGTACTTC. V is TRBV7-8 and J is TRBJ2-4; 7 bases line up with TRBD2. With V trimmed by 5 bases and J by 8 bases, 9 bases remained unmatched. Germline CDR1 reads SGHVS; CDR2 reads FQNEAQ. CDR3 length equals 14 residues.

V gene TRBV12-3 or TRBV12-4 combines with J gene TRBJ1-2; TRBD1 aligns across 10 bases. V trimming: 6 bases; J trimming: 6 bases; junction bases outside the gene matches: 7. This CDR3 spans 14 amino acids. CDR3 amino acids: CASSAGQGRNGYTF. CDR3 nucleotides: TGTGCCAGCAGCGCGGGACAGGGGAGGAATGGCTACACCTTC.

The CDR3 is CASRPLGNYGYTF. The DNA for the CDR3 is TGTGCCAGCAGGCCCCTAGGGAACTATGGCTACACCTTC. The rearrangement uses TRBV12-3 or TRBV12-4 and TRBJ1-2; D ambiguous. V was pared by 6 bases and J by 2 bases, with 10 bases between. The CDR3 covers 13 residues.

The CDR3 loop is CASNLGASTGELFF. The CDR3 DNA reads as TGCGCCAGCAATCTGGGGGCTAGCACCGGGGAGCTGTTTTTT. The chain is built from TRBV5-1 and TRBJ2-2; perhaps TRBD1 as D (6 bases). This CDR3 has 14 residues. V was pared by 6 bases and J by 4 bases, with 13 bases between. The germline gives CDR1 SGHRS, CDR2 YFSETQ.

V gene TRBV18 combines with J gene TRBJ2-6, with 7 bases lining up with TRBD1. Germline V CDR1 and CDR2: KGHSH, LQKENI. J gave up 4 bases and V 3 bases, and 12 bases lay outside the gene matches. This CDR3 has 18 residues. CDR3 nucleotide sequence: TGTGCCAGCTCACCTGATTCACAGGGGTTCAGCGGGGCCAACGTCCTGACTTTC. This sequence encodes CASSPDSQGFSGANVLTF.

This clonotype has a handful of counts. The CDR3 loop is CASSVQGAYNEQFF. The CDR3 coding sequence is TGCGCCAGCAGCGTACAGGGAGCCTACAATGAGCAGTTCTTC. The gene calls are TRBV5-1 and TRBJ2-1, with a tentative D call TRBD1 (6 bases). Germline lookup yields CDR1 SGHRS and CDR2 YFSETQ. The CDR3 is 14 amino acids. Trimming took 4 bases from V and 2 from J, leaving 10 bases between them.

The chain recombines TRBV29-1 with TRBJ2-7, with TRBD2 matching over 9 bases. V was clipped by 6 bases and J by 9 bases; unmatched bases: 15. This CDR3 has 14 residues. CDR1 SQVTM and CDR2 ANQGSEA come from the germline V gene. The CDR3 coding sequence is TGCAGCGTGTGGACTAGCGTCGCAAAGGGCGGGCAGTACTTC. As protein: CSVWTSVAKGGQYF.

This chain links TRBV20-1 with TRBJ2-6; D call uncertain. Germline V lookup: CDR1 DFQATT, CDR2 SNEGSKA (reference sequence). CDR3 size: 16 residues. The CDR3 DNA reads TGCATCTGCGCCCGGGCCCCGGGCTCTGGGGCCAACGTCCTGACTTTC. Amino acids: CICARAPGSGANVLTF.